The sequence of this T cell receptor (beta chain) was determined in a study of shared clonotypes between healthy human individuals. The wider study: The study used three CD4 naive, three CD4 memory, two CD8 naive and one CD8 memory plate per donor. Points from the study as a whole: Sequencing depth was expected to influence donor clonotype sharing.

This CDR3 is built from 12 residues. CDR1 is MNHEY and CDR2 is SVGAGI in the germline V gene. V was cut by 6 bases and J by 3 bases, with 9 bases left in between. Several immunoSEQ plates received, in even portions, the genomic DNA of each subset. TCRdb's table, derived via immunoSEQ multiplex PCR, lists solely in-frame clones and lacks some. The sample has around 1.6 million clones, 95% to 99% seen once; the top ten hold roughly 0.45%. Donors, without exception, were Caucasian adults residing in Nashville, Tennessee. Notes on this clone: As yet, its antigen is unknown. This sample also contains other DNA sequences that code for the same CDR3.

The chain combines TRBV6-5 with TRBJ2-7; TRBD1 is a possible D gene (6 bases). Material: naive CD4+ T cells sorted from blood. The subset denotes: CD45RA+ positively selected. This receptor was identified in a man younger than 45 in good health. CDR3 in amino acids: CASRKDSYEQYF. CDR3 DNA sequence: TGTGCCAGCAGAAAGGACAGCTACGAGCAGTACTTC.